This passage covers 13 T cell receptor beta chains from one sample sequenced in a study of immune evolution from preneoplasia to lung adenocarcinoma. The assay was immunoSEQ multiplex PCR, and TCRdb's table has in-frame clones only and misses some. The table lists under 2,500 clones, 65% to 90% of them singletons. The material sequenced was FFPE adjacent normal lung tissue. The receptors were gathered from a person aged 55-85 years with lung adenocarcinoma.

The rearrangement links TRBV5-1 to TRBJ2-7; 9 positions match TRBD1. Germline loops: CDR1 SGHRS, CDR2 YFSETQ. V dropped 3 bases and J dropped 5; count of bases not matched to a gene: 6. The CDR3 is 14 amino acids. DNA of the CDR3: TGCGCCAGCAGCTACACAGGGGGCGCGGACGAGCAGTACTTC. Encoded protein: CASSYTGGADEQYF.

The rearrangement joins TRBV10-3 to TRBJ2-5; D is undetermined. Germline CDR1 and CDR2: ENHRY and SYGVKD. The CDR3 is made up of 13 amino acids. The germline V and J ends were trimmed by 3 bases and 0 bases, with 5 bases remaining between them. CDR3 DNA sequence: TGTGCCATCAGTGATGGGTACCAAGAGACCCAGTACTTC. It specifies CAISDGYQETQYF.

The gene calls are TRBV30 and TRBJ1-1; TRBD1 matches at 7 bases. This CDR3 is 14 amino acids long. V lost 1 base to trimming and J lost 0 bases; unmatched junction nucleotides: 2. Germline V CDR1 and CDR2: GTSNPN, SVGIG (reference sequence). The chain's CDR3 is CAWSGGQLNTEAFF. The CDR3 DNA sequence: TGTGCCTGGAGTGGGGGACAGTTGAACACTGAAGCTTTCTTT.

The chain links TRBV7-9 to TRBJ1-2; TRBD1 is a possible D gene (6 bases). Between the trimmed V and J ends, which lost 0 bases and 7 bases, there was a span of 9 bases. The CDR3 runs to 13 residues. From germline, CDR1 is SEHNR and CDR2 FQNEAQ (reference sequence). CDR3 loop: CASSLAGTLGYTF. DNA for the CDR3: TGTGCCAGCAGCTTAGCCGGGACACTTGGCTACACCTTC. The full variable domain, with the rest looked up from reference TRBV7-9 and TRBJ1-2, is DTGVSQNPRHKITKRGQNVTFRCDPISEHNRLYWYRQTLGQGPEFLTYFQNEAQLEKSRLLSDRFSAERPKGSFSTLEIQRTEQGDSAMYLCASSLAGTLGYTFGSGTRLTVV.

On this clone: Other nucleotide sequences from this sample produce the same CDR3. The chain has TRBV5-1 and TRBJ2-1, with 9 nucleotides matching TRBD2. The trim removed 0 bases at V and 9 bases at J, leaving 7 bases unmatched. The V gene's germline CDR1 is SGHRS and CDR2 YFSETQ. The CDR3 runs to 15 residues. Written as DNA, the CDR3 is TGCGCCAGCAGCTTGGGCCGGGGCGGGAGGGGTGAGCAGTTCTTC. This sequence encodes CASSLGRGGRGEQFF.

Only one count was recorded for this clone. The chain carries TRBV4-1 and TRBJ2-5, with TRBD1 matching 9 bases. CDR1 MGHRA and CDR2 YSYEKL come from the germline V gene. The J segment lost 5 bases and the V segment lost 2 bases, leaving 12 bases of the junction unmatched. The length of the CDR3 is 17 residues. CDR3 amino acids: CASSQRHPGQGGETQYF. CDR3 nucleotide sequence: TGCGCCAGCAGCCAAAGGCATCCGGGACAGGGAGGCGAGACCCAGTACTTC.

V and J are TRBV29-1 and TRBJ1-1; D perhaps matches TRBD1 (6 bases). The ends were cut back, 1 base at V and 1 base at J, with 16 bases in the middle. The germline CDR1 and CDR2 sequences are SQVTM and ANQGSEA. The CDR3 runs 16 residues. CDR3 region: CSVEVSTPDRNTEAFF. As DNA, the CDR3 is TGCAGCGTTGAAGTTTCTACCCCGGACAGGAACACTGAAGCTTTCTTT.

Note on this clone: The junction departs from germline at one end; a sequencing error may be responsible. The V and J genes are TRBV11-2 and TRBJ2-5; the D call may be TRBD1 or TRBD2 (5 bases each). The CDR3 covers 17 residues. Germline lookup yields CDR1 SGHAT and CDR2 FQNNGV. CDR3 DNA sequence: TGTGCCAGCAGTTTAGTGACTTATCCGGGACGGCAAGAGACCCAGTACTTC. It specifies CASSLVTYPGRQETQYF.

The chain recombines TRBV6-5 with TRBJ1-6, with TRBD1 matching 9 bases. The CDR3 covers 14 residues. Unmatched junction bases numbered 3, after V lost 5 bases and J lost 7 bases. In germline, CDR1 is MNHEY, CDR2 SVGAGI. The CDR3 sequence is CASSRDRANSPLHF. In DNA form, the CDR3 reads TGTGCCAGCAGTCGGGACAGGGCAAATTCACCCCTCCACTTT.

V and J are TRBV4-3 and TRBJ1-2; D gene unclear. The CDR3 consists of 14 residues. The V gene's germline CDR1 is LGHNA and CDR2 YSLEER. V was clipped by 0 bases and J by 5 bases, with 10 bases between them. CDR3 bases: TGCGCCAGCAGCCAAGAATGGCTAAAGTATGGCTACACCTTC. As protein: CASSQEWLKYGYTF.

The V call is TRBV7-2, the J call TRBJ2-3; D gene uncertain. This CDR3 spans 13 amino acids. CDR1 and CDR2 from the germline V gene are SGHTA and FQGNSA. The V end was cut by 2 bases, the J end by 3 bases, with 6 bases between. The DNA of the CDR3 is TGTGCCAGCAGCTTAATTGAGACAGATACGCAGTATTTT. It yields the protein CASSLIETDTQYF.

This clone is a singleton in its sample. Relative to the germline gene, one junction end is altered; a read error may explain this. This rearrangement joins TRBV5-4 to TRBJ1-1; possible D gene TRBD1, 6 bases. This CDR3 contains 14 residues. The germline V gene has CDR1 SGHNT and CDR2 YYREEE (reference sequence). The CDR3 here is CASRLGGQNTEAFF. The CDR3 nucleotides read TGTGCCAGCCGCTTGGGGGGGCAGAACACTGAAGCTTTCTTT.

J is TRBJ1-2 and V is TRBV4-2, with 10 bases that match TRBD1. Per the germline V gene, CDR1 is LGHNA and CDR2 is YNFKEQ. The junction had 5 bases not matched to a gene; V was cut back by 4 bases and J by 3 bases. The CDR3 consists of 15 residues. This CDR3 is CASSRTGTGDYGYTF. The CDR3 DNA reads as TGTGCCAGCAGCCGCACCGGGACAGGGGACTATGGCTACACCTTC.